The 21 T cell receptor beta chains listed next were all sequenced from one sample in a study of molecular identifiers for immune sequencing clone quantification. A single record per CDR3 protein comes from TCRdb applying MiXCR to the PCR reads. The repertoire holds around 470,000 distinct CDR3 sequences, with roughly a fifth as singletons. Specimen: naive CD8+ T cells from blood, with Jurkat cell RNA spiked in. Sample subset: FACS-sorted CD8+CD4-CCR7+CD45RA+ naive T cells. These receptor sequences come from a human donor in good health. Some libraries in this study had Jurkat cell RNA spiked in.

This clonotype came up many times. The V gene is TRBV7-8, the J gene TRBJ2-3; possibly TRBD1 for D (5 bases). V lost 2 bases and J 3 bases, leaving 21 bases between the germline ends. CDR3 length equals 18 residues. Germline CDR1 is SGHVS and CDR2 is FQNEAQ. The CDR3 loop is CASSLPEQDLFSTDTQYF. As DNA, the CDR3 is TGTGCCAGCAGCTTACCCGAACAGGACCTCTTCAGTACAGATACGCAGTATTTT.

This clonotype was counted many times. The chain has TRBV6-5 and TRBJ2-7; 8 bases are a match to TRBD1. The germline gives CDR1 MNHEY, CDR2 SVGAGI. Germline trimming cut 6 bases from V and 4 bases from J; bases unmatched to any gene: 5. The CDR3 is 13 amino acids. Written as DNA, the CDR3 is TGTGCCAGCAGAGGACAGGGAGCTTACGAGCAGTACTTC. Its translation is CASRGQGAYEQYF.

The chain is built from TRBV5-4 and TRBJ2-5; possible D gene TRBD1, 7 bases. Germline V gives CDR1 SGHNT, CDR2 YYREEE (reference sequence). V was clipped by 0 bases and J by 3 bases, with 18 bases between them. This CDR3 is 17 amino acids long. This CDR3 reads CASSLVAGGLPEETQYF. The DNA of the CDR3 is TGTGCCAGCAGCTTGGTTGCAGGGGGGTTGCCGGAAGAGACCCAGTACTTC.

About this clonotype itself: Being one base from a much bigger clone, this may be a read error. The J gene is TRBJ2-7, the V gene TRBV7-9, with a tentative D call TRBD2 (5 bases). The CDR3 length is 14 residues. Germline V gene sequence: CDR1 SEHNR, CDR2 FQNEAQ (reference sequence). Trimming left V 5 bases short and J 2 bases short, with 13 bases between. The CDR3: CASSMGGHAYEQYF. The CDR3 coding sequence is TGTGCCAGCAGCATGGGCGGGCACGCCTACGAGCAGTACTTC.

This clonotype has ten or more counts. The chain combines TRBV7-9 with TRBJ2-5; the D is unclear. Germline V gene data show CDR1 as SEHNR and CDR2 as FQNEAQ (reference sequence). The CDR3 is made up of 13 amino acids. With 3 bases removed from V and 4 bases from J, the gap between germline ends came to 9 bases. CDR3 coding DNA: TGTGCCAGCAGCTTGGAGTTAAGAGAGACCCAGTACTTC. Its translation: CASSLELRETQYF.

In this sample, this clonotype turned up a few times. The genes are TRBV2 and TRBJ1-1; D may be TRBD1 (6 bases). Per the germline V gene, CDR1 is SNHLY and CDR2 is FYNNEI. V was shortened by 7 bases and J by 3 bases, with 18 bases between the two germline ends. This CDR3 comprises 15 residues. This CDR3 is CASKLGGRRDTEAFF. The CDR3 DNA reads TGTGCCAGCAAATTGGGGGGGCGCCGGGACACTGAAGCTTTCTTT.

V gene TRBV11-3 combines with J gene TRBJ2-3, with 8 bases identical to TRBD2. Looked up from germline, CDR1 is SGHNT and CDR2 is YENEEA. The CDR3 totals 15 residues. Losses at the gene ends were 4 bases for V and 5 bases for J; bases not matched to a gene: 8. CDR3 residues: CASSYRAGAVDTQYF. The CDR3 region has the DNA TGTGCCAGCAGCTATCGAGCGGGAGCGGTAGATACGCAGTATTTT.

There are a few counts of this clonotype. The genes are TRBV12-3 or TRBV12-4 and TRBJ2-5; 13 bases are a match to TRBD2. CDR3 size: 16 residues. Trimming cost V 5 bases and J 3 bases; bases outside gene matches: 6. For the CDR3, the DNA is TGTGCCAGCAGTCCAACCGGGACTAGCGGGAAAGAGACCCAGTACTTC. Translated: CASSPTGTSGKETQYF.

In this sample, this clonotype turned up many times. The CDR3 DNA reads TGTGCCAGCAGCGAGAGCCCAGGCTACGAGCAGTACTTC. Translating gives CASSESPGYEQYF. The J gene is TRBJ2-7, the V gene TRBV11-2; D not resolved. This CDR3 comprises 13 residues. Per germline, CDR1 SGHAT and CDR2 FQNNGV. Trimming shortened V by 5 bases and J by 3 bases, and 11 bases separated the two germline ends.

This clonotype was seen more than once but under ten times. The chain links TRBV6-1 to TRBJ1-1; D is unresolved. CDR1 is MNHNS, CDR2 SASEGT, per germline. CDR3 length: 15 amino acids. The V end lost 1 base, the J end lost 4 bases, and 13 bases lay between the germline ends. CDR3 residues: CASSEGELPGTEAFF. The CDR3 DNA reads as TGTGCCAGCAGTGAAGGTGAACTCCCGGGCACTGAAGCTTTCTTT.

In its sample, this clonotype was seen many times. The chain recombines TRBV27 with TRBJ1-1; a weak D match, TRBD1 (5 bases). Trimming removed 0 bases at V and 6 bases at J, with 8 bases between. Germline assignment: CDR1 MNHEY and CDR2 SMNVEV (reference sequence). The CDR3 length is 13 residues. CDR3 region: CASSLSGVSEAFF. In nucleotides, the CDR3 is TGTGCCAGCAGTTTATCGGGGGTATCTGAAGCTTTCTTT.

This clonotype was counted only a few times. The gene calls are TRBV12-5 and TRBJ2-3; D uncertain. Germline CDR1 and CDR2: LGHNT and FRNRAP. This CDR3 is built from 17 residues. V was cut by 5 bases and J by 2 bases, with 20 bases left in between. As DNA, the CDR3 is TGTGCTAGTGGTGATGATTCGGATCCAGAAATCACAGATACGCAGTATTTT. Its protein product is CASGDDSDPEITDTQYF. The full variable domain, its missing parts supplied by reference TRBV12-5 and TRBJ2-3, is DARVTQTPRHKVTEMGQEVTMRCQPILGHNTVFWYRQTMMQGLELLAYFRNRAPLDDSGMPKDRFSAEMPDATLATLKIQPSEPRDSAVYFCASGDDSDPEITDTQYFGPGTRLTVL.

In this sample, this clonotype turned up a few times. This rearrangement joins TRBV5-8 to TRBJ2-7; D unresolved. Germline CDR1 is SGHTS and CDR2 is YDEGEE. The V gene lost 4 bases and the J gene lost 4 bases, with 18 bases spanning the gap. The CDR3 has 15 amino acids. The CDR3 coding sequence is TGTGCCAGCAGCAAACCTCCGCACCGCGAGTACGAGCAGTACTTC. It is translated as CASSKPPHREYEQYF.

V gene TRBV4-1 combines with J gene TRBJ1-5; D is unresolved. This CDR3 comprises 14 residues. Trimming removed 1 base from V and 5 bases from J, with 9 bases in between. The germline V gene has CDR1 MGHRA and CDR2 YSYEKL. CDR3: CASSQVGGYQPQHF. As DNA, the CDR3 is TGCGCCAGCAGCCAAGTCGGAGGTTATCAGCCCCAGCATTTT.

This clonotype was recorded many times. The chain couples TRBV10-2 to TRBJ1-2; no clear D gene. The CDR3 consists of 13 residues. The germline V gene has CDR1 WSHSY and CDR2 SAAADI. V shed 3 bases and J shed 4 bases, with 9 bases lying between them. This chain's CDR3 is CASSDYSSYGYTF. CDR3 in DNA: TGCGCCAGCAGTGATTACAGTTCCTATGGCTACACCTTC.

This clonotype was counted a few times. This chain uses TRBV27 with TRBJ1-2, with a possible D match to TRBD1 (5 bases). The V end was cut by 2 bases, the J end by 3 bases, with 16 bases between. There are 16 residues in the CDR3. CDR1 is MNHEY, CDR2 SMNVEV, per germline (reference sequence). The CDR3 reads CASSLAGGARDYGYTF. CDR3 DNA: TGTGCCAGCAGTTTAGCGGGTGGGGCCCGGGACTATGGCTACACCTTC.

This clonotype was recorded many times. In nucleotides, the CDR3 is TGTGCCAGCAGCTTAGGTGTGGGGAAGGACTATGGCTACACCTTC. Residues: CASSLGVGKDYGYTF. The rearrangement joins TRBV7-2 to TRBJ1-2; no clear D gene. The CDR3 loop spans 15 amino acids. V gave up 1 base and J gave up 3 bases, with 12 bases separating them. Per germline, CDR1 SGHTA and CDR2 FQGNSA. Filled out from reference TRBV7-2 and TRBJ1-2, the complete variable domain reads GAGVSQSPSNKVTEKGKDVELRCDPISGHTALYWYRQSLGQGLEFLIYFQGNSAPDKSGLPSDRFSAERTGGSVSTLTIQRTQQEDSAVYLCASSLGVGKDYGYTFGSGTRLTVV.

This clonotype was observed many times. This sequence joins TRBV7-3 and TRBJ2-6; 7 bases match TRBD1. The CDR3 totals 15 residues. Germline V CDR1 and CDR2: SGHTA, FQGTGA. Trimming took 4 bases from V and 4 from J; bases not matched to a gene: 4. The CDR3: CASSSQGGGANVLTF. The CDR3 DNA is TGTGCCAGCAGCTCCCAAGGGGGCGGGGCCAACGTCCTGACTTTC.

This clonotype was seen a handful of times. This chain uses TRBV10-3 with TRBJ2-7; possible D gene TRBD2, 6 bases. Germline V gene data show CDR1 as ENHRY and CDR2 as SYGVKD. The V gene lost 6 bases and the J gene lost 2 bases, with 17 bases spanning the gap. The CDR3 contains 15 residues. The CDR3 DNA sequence: TGTGCCATCAGCGATTTAGCGGTCTCAACCTACGAGCAGTACTTC. Protein sequence: CAISDLAVSTYEQYF.

This clonotype has at least ten counts. The chain recombines TRBV6-2 or TRBV6-3 with TRBJ1-1; D might be TRBD1 (6 bases). CDR1 is MNHEY and CDR2 is SVGEGT in the germline V gene. Deletions cut 3 bases from V and 2 bases from J, with 10 bases between. The CDR3 totals 14 residues. CDR3 DNA: TGTGCCAGCAGTTATTCAGGGGCAAACACTGAAGCTTTCTTT. It is translated as CASSYSGANTEAFF.

On this clonotype itself: A much bigger clone sits one base away, suggesting this may be a read error. The genes are TRBV6-2 or TRBV6-3 and TRBJ2-7; D is undetermined. The CDR3 length is 13 residues. Germline V gene data show CDR1 as MNHEY and CDR2 as SVGEGT. In DNA, the CDR3 is TGTGCCTGCAGTTACTCGAACCAGCACGAGCAGTACTTC. Protein sequence: CACSYSNQHEQYF.